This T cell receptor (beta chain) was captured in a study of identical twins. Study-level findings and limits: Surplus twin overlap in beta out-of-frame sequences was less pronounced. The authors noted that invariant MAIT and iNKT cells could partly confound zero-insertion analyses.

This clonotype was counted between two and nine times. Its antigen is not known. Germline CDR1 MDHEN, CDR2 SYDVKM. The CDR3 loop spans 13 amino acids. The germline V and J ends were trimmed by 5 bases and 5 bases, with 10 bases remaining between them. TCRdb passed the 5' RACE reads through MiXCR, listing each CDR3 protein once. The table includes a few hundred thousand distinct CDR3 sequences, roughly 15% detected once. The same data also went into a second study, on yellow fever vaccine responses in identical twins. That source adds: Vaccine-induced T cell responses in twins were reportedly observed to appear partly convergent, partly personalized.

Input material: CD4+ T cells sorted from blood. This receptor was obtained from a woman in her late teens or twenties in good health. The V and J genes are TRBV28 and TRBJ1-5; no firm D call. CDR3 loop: CASSSGGHQPQHF. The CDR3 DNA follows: TGTGCCAGCAGTAGCGGCGGGCATCAGCCCCAGCATTTT.